Below are 9 T cell receptor beta chains sequenced from a single sample in a study of T cell repertoires in cytomegalovirus infection. TCRdb re-called the reads with MiXCR, one entry per CDR3 protein. There are 630,000 or so distinct CDR3 sequences in the sample; approximately 25% occur only once, and 8% lies in the top ten. Sequenced input: CD8+ T cells from PBMCs. The receptors shown here come from a human donor in good health (CMV status not recorded). Some clones in this sample may be carry-over from other donors' samples.

The rearrangement links TRBV2 to TRBJ2-3; D gene unclear. This CDR3 is built from 16 residues. In germline, CDR1 is SNHLY, CDR2 FYNNEI. Trimming stripped 2 bases from V and 6 bases from J, with 18 bases between. CDR3 DNA: TGTGCCAGCAGTGAATTTTTAGGGCGGCTTGGGGATACGCAGTATTTT. It is translated as CASSEFLGRLGDTQYF.

In the case of this clonotype: A much larger clone is a single base away; this may be a read error. The chain has TRBV7-2 and TRBJ2-1, with D possibly being TRBD2 (7 bases). CDR1 is SGHTA and CDR2 is FQGNSA in the germline V gene. CDR3 size: 14 residues. DNA of the CDR3: TGTCCCAGCAGCTTGTGGGGGGGCGGAAATGAGCAGTTCTTC. This gives the protein CPSSLWGGGNEQFF.

The chain recombines TRBV15 with TRBJ2-7; D remains unclear. The ends were cut back, 1 base at V and 4 bases at J, with 14 bases in the middle. This CDR3 region has 15 residues. In germline, CDR1 is LNHNV, CDR2 YYDKDF (reference sequence). As DNA, the CDR3 is TGTGCCACCAGCAGAGTCACTCCGGACGATTACGAGCAGTACTTC. Encoded protein: CATSRVTPDDYEQYF.

This clonotype was detected many times. This chain joins TRBV6-2 or TRBV6-3 and TRBJ2-1, with 9 bases aligning to TRBD2. Trimming at V came to 8 bases and at J to 4 bases, leaving 6 bases not matched to a gene. The CDR3 spans 14 residues. CDR1 is MNHEY and CDR2 is SVGEGT in the germline V gene. CDR3: CASAKAGGYNEQFF. The CDR3, as DNA: TGTGCCAGCGCCAAGGCGGGGGGGTACAATGAGCAGTTCTTC.

V and J are TRBV11-1 and TRBJ2-2, with D possibly matching TRBD2 (5 bases). This CDR3 comprises 18 residues. Germline values: CDR1 SGHAT, CDR2 FQDESV (reference sequence). Trimming took 1 base from V and 2 from J, leaving 17 bases between them. CDR3 region: CASSLGFEGPPNTGELFF. The CDR3 DNA sequence: TGTGCCAGCAGCTTAGGTTTTGAGGGTCCCCCCAACACCGGGGAGCTGTTTTTT.

V usage is TRBV23-1 and J usage is TRBJ2-7; D unclear. TRBV23-1 is marked as an open reading frame, function uncertain. CDR3 size: 13 residues. The ends were cut back, 11 bases at V and 2 bases at J, with 16 bases in the middle. CDR3 coding DNA: TGCGCCCGTAATGGCTCCGTTCCCTACGAGCAGTACGTC. Its translation: CARNGSVPYEQYV.

In the case of this clonotype: An end of the junction does not agree with germline; a read error may underlie this. The rearrangement uses TRBV7-6 and TRBJ2-3; 7 nucleotides match TRBD2. The CDR3 is 16 residues long. The germline V gene encodes CDR1 SGHVS and CDR2 FNYEAQ. The CDR3 coding sequence is TGTGTCAGCAGCTCTCCGGGGGGACTTAGCACAGATACGCAGTATTTT. This gives the protein CVSSSPGGLSTDTQYF.

This clonotype was detected ten times or more. The chain couples TRBV12-3 or TRBV12-4 to TRBJ2-7, with D hard to call. CDR3 size: 12 residues. Trimming took 4 bases from V and 3 from J, leaving 7 bases between them. The CDR3 region is CASSYPYYEQYF. In DNA form, the CDR3 reads TGTGCCAGCAGTTACCCGTACTACGAGCAGTACTTC.

This clonotype has only a few counts. This chain uses TRBV27 with TRBJ1-1; D unclear. V was cut by 7 bases and J by 1 base, with 22 bases left in between. Per the germline V gene, CDR1 is MNHEY and CDR2 is SMNVEV (reference sequence). The CDR3 contains 17 residues. The CDR3, as DNA: TGTGCCAGCAAACTACTACGCTGGGAGGAGGGGAACACTGAAGCTTTCTTT. Its protein is CASKLLRWEEGNTEAFF.